These 27 T cell receptor beta chains share one sample of origin, sequenced in a study of T cells in Graves' hyperthyroidism and ophthalmopathy. RNA transcripts yielded amplified TCR beta CDR3 regions. The study used the HTBI primer set for a first-round RT-PCR of the TCR CDR3. TCRdb re-called the multiplex PCR reads with MiXCR, one entry per CDR3 protein. The sample holds some 800,000 distinct CDR3 sequences; 35% to 45% are singletons and the top ten take about 9%. The sequenced sample consisted of blood. These receptors were obtained from a man between 18 and 29 years old with Graves' hyperthyroidism.

Concerning this clonotype itself: One end of the junction varies from germline; a read error may be responsible. The V and J genes are TRBV29-1 and TRBJ2-6; D call uncertain. CDR1 is SQVTM and CDR2 is ANQGSEA in the germline V gene. The CDR3 runs to 12 residues. The CDR3 coding sequence is TGCAGCGCCATATGGCCCGTGAACACTGAAGCTTTC. It yields the protein CSAIWPVNTEAF.

Only a few counts were recorded for this clonotype. The chain uses TRBV14 and TRBJ1-6; D gene uncertain. The CDR3 runs 16 residues. CDR1 is SGHDN and CDR2 is FVKESK in the germline V gene. The V and J ends lost 1 base and 4 bases respectively, with 11 bases between them. The CDR3 DNA reads as TGTGCCAGCAGCCAAGCGCGGAACTTATATAATTCACCCCTCCACTTT. Amino acid sequence: CASSQARNLYNSPLHF.

The V and J genes are TRBV20-1 and TRBJ1-2; no reliable D call. V lost 5 bases and J lost 3, with 25 bases in between. The CDR3 has 17 amino acids. Germline-derived CDR1 and CDR2 are DFQATT and SNEGSKA (reference sequence). CDR3 amino acids: CSAPSRNYSRGDYGYTF. The CDR3 DNA is TGCAGTGCTCCCTCCAGGAATTACAGCCGAGGAGACTATGGCTACACCTTC.

The V gene is TRBV3-1, the J gene TRBJ2-7; D remains unclear. The CDR3 sequence is 15 residues long. The V and J ends lost 0 bases and 3 bases respectively, with 12 bases between them. The germline V gene has CDR1 LGHDT and CDR2 YNNKEL (reference sequence). The CDR3 DNA follows: TGTGCCAGCAGCCAAGATGGAACCGGCGGCTACGAGCAGTACTTC. This sequence encodes CASSQDGTGGYEQYF.

V gene TRBV19 combines with J gene TRBJ2-5; a possible D gene is TRBD1 (5 bases). CDR3 length: 13 residues. Germline V gives CDR1 LNHDA, CDR2 SQIVND (reference sequence). V lost 4 bases to trimming and J lost 4 bases, with 10 bases between them. CDR3 sequence: CASSKQVRETQYF. The CDR3 DNA sequence: TGTGCCAGTAGTAAACAGGTACGAGAGACCCAGTACTTC.

This clonotype appeared many times. One end of the junction is discordant with germline, which a read error may explain. The gene calls are TRBV5-4 and TRBJ1-1; D is possibly TRBD1 (6 bases). The germline V gene has CDR1 SGHNT and CDR2 YYREEE (reference sequence). CDR3 length: 12 amino acids. CDR3 region: CASSLSGAEAFF. Written as DNA, the CDR3 is TGTGCCAGCAGCTTGTCAGGGGCTGAGGCTTTCTTT.

This clonotype has ten or more counts. The chain is built from TRBV7-2 and TRBJ1-2, with 8 positions matching TRBD1. The J segment lost 5 bases and the V segment lost 5 bases, leaving 4 bases of the junction unmatched. This CDR3 has 13 residues. Germline CDR1 is SGHTA and CDR2 is FQGNSA. Here the CDR3 reads CASSTGQGYGYTF. The CDR3 DNA follows: TGTGCCAGCAGCACTGGACAGGGTTATGGCTACACCTTC. Combining the CDR3 with reference TRBV7-2 and TRBJ1-2 gives the whole variable domain GAGVSQSPSNKVTEKGKDVELRCDPISGHTALYWYRQSLGQGLEFLIYFQGNSAPDKSGLPSDRFSAERTGGSVSTLTIQRTQQEDSAVYLCASSTGQGYGYTFGSGTRLTVV.

The chain carries TRBV15 and TRBJ2-7, with 7 bases that match TRBD1. In germline, CDR1 is LNHNV, CDR2 YYDKDF (reference sequence). V lost 0 bases, J lost 6 bases, and 5 bases stayed unmatched. The CDR3 is 14 residues long. The CDR3 region is CATSRDRGTSEQYF. DNA for the CDR3: TGTGCCACCAGCAGAGACAGGGGGACGTCCGAGCAGTACTTC.

J is TRBJ2-5 and V is TRBV2; 8 bases are a match to TRBD2. From germline, CDR1 is SNHLY and CDR2 FYNNEI. Trimming at V came to 6 bases and at J to 6 bases, leaving 9 bases not matched to a gene. This CDR3 region has 14 residues. The CDR3 sequence: CASRDSGGRKTQYF. In nucleotides, the CDR3 is TGTGCCAGCAGAGACAGCGGGGGCAGGAAGACCCAGTACTTC.

This clonotype was seen more than once but under ten times. This sequence joins TRBV20-1 and TRBJ2-5; D remains ambiguous. CDR1 DFQATT and CDR2 SNEGSKA come from the germline V gene (reference sequence). This CDR3 is 13 amino acids long. The ends were cut back, 5 bases at V and 2 bases at J, with 12 bases in the middle. The CDR3 nucleotides read TGCAGTGCTGGATTAGGGATTCAAGAGACCCAGTACTTC. Translated: CSAGLGIQETQYF.

This clonotype showed up many times. This chain uses TRBV20-1 with TRBJ1-6; D unresolved. Per the germline V gene, CDR1 is DFQATT and CDR2 is SNEGSKA (reference sequence). The length of the CDR3 is 12 residues. Between the trimmed V and J ends, which lost 6 bases and 8 bases, there was a span of 11 bases. The CDR3 reads CSATRQDSPLHF. The CDR3 nucleotides read TGCAGTGCAACCCGTCAGGATTCACCCCTCCACTTT.

This clonotype was seen at least ten times. The V and J genes are TRBV19 and TRBJ2-5; 11 nucleotides match TRBD2. CDR3 length: 15 amino acids. The germline V gene encodes CDR1 LNHDA and CDR2 SQIVND (reference sequence). V lost 6 bases, J lost 0 bases, and 3 bases stayed unmatched. The CDR3 region is CASRKLAGDQETQYF. The CDR3 DNA reads TGTGCCAGTAGGAAACTAGCGGGGGACCAAGAGACCCAGTACTTC.

This clonotype was detected many times. The V gene is TRBV25-1, the J gene TRBJ1-2; D gene ambiguous. Trimming took 5 bases from V and 4 from J, leaving 11 bases between them. CDR1 MGHDK and CDR2 SYGVNS come from the germline V gene. The CDR3 loop spans 13 amino acids. Here the CDR3 reads CASSPPVGYGYTF. The CDR3 bases are TGTGCCAGCAGTCCTCCGGTCGGCTATGGCTACACCTTC.

This chain connects TRBV29-1 to TRBJ2-7, with D possibly TRBD1 on 5 matching bases. This CDR3 has 12 amino acids. The V end lost 5 bases, the J end lost 6 bases, and 14 bases lay between the germline ends. Germline V CDR1 and CDR2: SQVTM, ANQGSEA. The CDR3 nucleotides read TGCAGCGTTATGTTGGGGCCCTTCGAGCAGTACTTC. Residues: CSVMLGPFEQYF.

The chain employs TRBV7-9 and TRBJ2-7; 7 nucleotides match TRBD1. Germline CDR1 SEHNR, CDR2 FQNEAQ (reference sequence). V was pared by 6 bases and J by 3 bases, with 5 bases of the junction left unmatched. The CDR3 loop spans 13 amino acids. The CDR3 nucleotides read TGTGCCAGCAGTCGGGACAGATTCTACGAGCAGTACTTC. This translates into CASSRDRFYEQYF.

The sample holds many counts of this clonotype. CDR3 nucleotide sequence: TGCAGCGCCCTGGTAGTCTCTGGAAACACCATATATTTT. Protein sequence: CSALVVSGNTIYF. The chain couples TRBV29-1 to TRBJ1-3; D call uncertain. Germline CDR1 is SQVTM and CDR2 is ANQGSEA. The length of the CDR3 is 13 residues. V gave up 7 bases and J gave up 0 bases, with 10 bases separating them.

The table lists this clonotype with a few counts. CDR3 protein: CASSLPDRGVNEKLFF. DNA for the CDR3: TGTGCCAGCAGCTTACCGGACAGGGGAGTCAATGAAAAACTGTTTTTT. The V and J genes are TRBV7-9 and TRBJ1-4, with 9 bases lining up with TRBD1. Unmatched junction bases numbered 6, after V lost 2 bases and J lost 5 bases. The CDR3 consists of 16 residues. Per the germline V gene, CDR1 is SEHNR and CDR2 is FQNEAQ (reference sequence).

The chain is built from TRBV5-1 and TRBJ2-5; a possible D gene is TRBD2 (5 bases). The CDR3 has 14 amino acids. Trimming took 6 bases from V and 2 from J, leaving 14 bases between them. In germline, CDR1 is SGHRS, CDR2 YFSETQ. This CDR3 reads CASTRGLEQETQYF. CDR3 nucleotide sequence: TGCGCCAGCACCCGAGGGCTAGAACAAGAGACCCAGTACTTC.

In regard to this clonotype: One base away lies a much larger clone, so this may be a sequencing read error. V usage is TRBV7-6 and J usage is TRBJ1-1; unclear D gene. V was shortened by 3 bases and J by 5 bases, with 10 bases between the two germline ends. Germline-derived CDR1 and CDR2 are SGHVS and FNYEAQ. The CDR3 length is 13 residues. DNA of the CDR3: TGTGCCAGCAGCTTTGGAGCAGTGACTGAAGCTTTCTTT. This encodes CASSFGAVTEAFF.

This chain connects TRBV27 to TRBJ2-7; 7 bases line up with TRBD1. The CDR3 consists of 14 residues. Germline assignment: CDR1 MNHEY and CDR2 SMNVEV (reference sequence). J was trimmed by 6 bases and V by 3 bases; bases with no gene match: 8. As DNA, the CDR3 is TGTGCCAGCAGTTTTGGGCAGGGGGTAGGCGAGCAGTACTTC. This codes for CASSFGQGVGEQYF.

In the case of this clonotype: At one end the junction does not follow the germline gene, possibly because of a read error. CDR3 amino acids: CGVEDRALTYHEQYF. The CDR3, as DNA: TGCGGCGTTGAAGATAGGGCCCTTACCTACCACGAGCAGTACTTC. V gene TRBV29-1 combines with J gene TRBJ2-7, with unresolved D. Germline lookup yields CDR1 SQVTM and CDR2 ANQGSEA. The length of the CDR3 is 15 residues.

About this clonotype: A much more abundant neighbour one base away suggests this may be a read error. CDR3 residues: CIATGESGTEAFF. Written as DNA, the CDR3 is TGCATCGCTACAGGGGAGAGTGGCACTGAAGCTTTCTTT. The J gene is TRBJ1-1, the V gene TRBV29-1; 7 bases match TRBD1. CDR3 length: 13 residues. The germline V gene has CDR1 SQVTM and CDR2 ANQGSEA.

This clonotype was seen ten or more times. The chain uses TRBV29-1 and TRBJ2-5; possible D gene TRBD2, 5 bases. The CDR3 is made up of 12 amino acids. CDR1 SQVTM and CDR2 ANQGSEA come from the germline V gene. V shed 5 bases and J shed 5 bases, with 12 bases lying between them. CDR3 sequence reads: CSVPGLGETQYF. DNA for the CDR3: TGCAGCGTTCCTGGACTGGGGGAGACCCAGTACTTC.

The rearrangement uses TRBV7-9 and TRBJ2-7; D gene ambiguous. The ends were cut back, 5 bases at V and 2 bases at J, with 10 bases in the middle. The length of the CDR3 is 13 residues. CDR1 SEHNR and CDR2 FQNEAQ come from the germline V gene (reference sequence). CDR3 DNA: TGTGCCAGCAGCGCCTCGGCCACCTACGAGCAGTACTTC. Amino acids: CASSASATYEQYF.

This clonotype was seen a few times. The chain combines TRBV7-9 with TRBJ2-7; perhaps TRBD2 as D (5 bases). Trimming took 3 bases from V and 3 from J, leaving 12 bases between them. Germline assignment: CDR1 SEHNR and CDR2 FQNEAQ (reference sequence). The CDR3 is made up of 14 amino acids. CDR3 sequence: CASSFEGRIYEQYF. Written as DNA, the CDR3 is TGTGCCAGCAGCTTCGAGGGCAGAATCTACGAGCAGTACTTC.

The sample holds a few counts of this clonotype. The chain couples TRBV20-1 to TRBJ1-4; D possibly corresponds to TRBD1 (5 bases). The ends were cut back, 2 bases at V and 4 bases at J, with 11 bases in the middle. Per the germline V gene, CDR1 is DFQATT and CDR2 is SNEGSKA (reference sequence). The CDR3 totals 14 residues. The CDR3 is CSARRLGVNEKLFF. The CDR3, as DNA: TGCAGTGCTAGACGATTGGGGGTTAATGAAAAACTGTTTTTT.

The chain carries TRBV10-3 and TRBJ2-7; TRBD2 matches 13 bases. The ends lost 0 bases at V and 3 bases at J; junction bases unmatched: 14. Germline V lookup: CDR1 ENHRY, CDR2 SYGVKD. The length of the CDR3 is 20 residues. The CDR3 sequence is CAISESKGTSGKVGVYEQYF. The CDR3 nucleotides are TGTGCCATCAGTGAGTCAAAGGGGACTAGCGGGAAAGTTGGTGTCTACGAGCAGTACTTC.